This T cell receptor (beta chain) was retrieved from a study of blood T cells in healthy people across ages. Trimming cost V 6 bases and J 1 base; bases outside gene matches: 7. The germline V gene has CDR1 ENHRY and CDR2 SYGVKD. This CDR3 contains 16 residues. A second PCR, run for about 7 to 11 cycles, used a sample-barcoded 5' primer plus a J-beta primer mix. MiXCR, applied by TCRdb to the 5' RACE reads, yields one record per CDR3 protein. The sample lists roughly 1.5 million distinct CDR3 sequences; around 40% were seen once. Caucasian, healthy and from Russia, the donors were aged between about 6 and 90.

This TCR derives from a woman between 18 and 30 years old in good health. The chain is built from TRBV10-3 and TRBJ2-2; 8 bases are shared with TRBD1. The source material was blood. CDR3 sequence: CAIRPWTGQNTGELFF. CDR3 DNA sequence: TGTGCCATCAGGCCTTGGACAGGGCAGAACACCGGGGAGCTGTTTTTT.